This T cell receptor (beta chain) is drawn from a study of blood T cells in healthy people across ages. Study summary: Capture via template switching afforded approximately one barcoded beta molecule per two T cells. Study conclusions and caveats: Older individuals had lower TCR beta diversity per million T cells (the decline was roughly linear).

This CDR3 comprises 16 residues. CDR1 is MNHNY and CDR2 is SVGAGI in the germline V gene (reference sequence). Trimming took off 2 bases at V and 2 bases at J, with 14 bases between the two ends. Healthy individuals of Caucasian origin from Russia, aged roughly 6 to 90, served as donors. Alongside a J-beta primer mix, a sample-barcoded 5' primer served in a second PCR lasting roughly 6 to 11 cycles. From each sample, at least 2.5 million paired-end reads containing CDR3 were obtained. From the 5' RACE reads, TCRdb called clonotypes with MiXCR, one entry per CDR3 protein. The table has more than 1.4 million distinct CDR3 sequences, 42% seen once. Concerning this clonotype: Its antigen remains unidentified.

Material: blood. The chain joins TRBV6-6 to TRBJ2-3; D possibly corresponds to TRBD2 (7 bases). The clonotype comes from a woman between 18 and 29 years old in good health. This chain's CDR3 is CASSYRGASPTDTQYF. DNA for the CDR3: TGTGCCAGCAGTTACCGGGGGGCAAGCCCCACAGATACGCAGTATTTT.